Listed below are T cell receptor beta chains from one sample, sequenced in a study of cytomegalovirus exposure and HLA in healthy donors. TCRdb's table, derived via immunoSEQ multiplex PCR, lists solely in-frame clones and lacks some. The table lists roughly 150,000 clones, under 85% of them singletons. Sequenced input: PBMCs. Source of these receptors: a man aged 45-65 years in good health and CMV-seropositive. The CDR3 runs from the conserved cysteine through the conserved F or W. The order of the fields is V gene, D gene, clone size, J gene, CDR3 DNA, CDR3 protein. D genes are given only for firm matches. Clone size, where shown, is once, few, many, or a class for clones that have expanded.

v_call: TRBV30; d_call: NA; clone_size: NA; j_call: TRBJ1-4; cdr3_nt: TGTGCCTGGAGAAGGACATCGGGGGGTAATGAAAAACTGTTTTTT; cdr3_aa: CAWRRTSGGNEKLFF
v_call: TRBV5-5; d_call: NA; clone_size: few; j_call: TRBJ2-7; cdr3_nt: TGTGCCAGCAGCTTGACGGAGACCTACGAGCAGTACTTC; cdr3_aa: CASSLTETYEQYF
v_call: TRBV11-2; d_call: TRBD1; clone_size: NA; j_call: TRBJ2-5; cdr3_nt: TGTGCCAGCAGCTTAGGGGACAGGGCGCAAGAGACCCAGTACTTC; cdr3_aa: CASSLGDRAQETQYF
v_call: TRBV5-6; d_call: NA; clone_size: few; j_call: TRBJ1-1; cdr3_nt: TGTGCCAGCAGCTTCGGGGGGCCCACTGAAGCTTTCTTT; cdr3_aa: CASSFGGPTEAFF
v_call: TRBV19; d_call: NA; clone_size: NA; j_call: TRBJ2-7; cdr3_nt: TGTGCCAGTAGTATGAGCCGGGGGGCCAGCGAGCAGTACTTC; cdr3_aa: CASSMSRGASEQYF
v_call: TRBV6-1; d_call: NA; clone_size: NA; j_call: TRBJ1-1; cdr3_nt: TGTGCCAGCATCAGGGCCACTGAAGCTTTCTTT; cdr3_aa: CASIRATEAFF
v_call: TRBV10-3; d_call: NA; clone_size: NA; j_call: TRBJ2-1; cdr3_nt: TGTGCCATCAGCGGGCAGGGGTCCTACAATGAGCAGTTCTTC; cdr3_aa: CAISGQGSYNEQFF
v_call: TRBV6-5; d_call: NA; clone_size: NA; j_call: TRBJ1-1; cdr3_nt: TGTGCCAGCAGATCGGGACACAACACTGAAGCTTTCTTT; cdr3_aa: CASRSGHNTEAFF
v_call: TRBV7-8; d_call: NA; clone_size: NA; j_call: TRBJ1-5; cdr3_nt: TGTGCCAGCAGCTTTAGTTTTGAGCAGCCCCAGCATTTT; cdr3_aa: CASSFSFEQPQHF
v_call: TRBV5-6; d_call: NA; clone_size: NA; j_call: TRBJ1-1; cdr3_nt: TGTGCCAGCAGTATGGCAGGGAACACTGAAGCTTTCTTT; cdr3_aa: CASSMAGNTEAFF
v_call: TRBV6-1; d_call: TRBD2; clone_size: NA; j_call: TRBJ2-5; cdr3_nt: TGTGCCAGCAGTGGCCCGGGACTAGATCACCAAGAGACCCAGTACTTC; cdr3_aa: CASSGPGLDHQETQYF
v_call: TRBV2; d_call: NA; clone_size: NA; j_call: TRBJ1-5; cdr3_nt: TGTGCCAGCAGTGCCCACACCGATCAGCCCCAGCATTTT; cdr3_aa: CASSAHTDQPQHF
v_call: TRBV6-1; d_call: NA; clone_size: NA; j_call: TRBJ2-5; cdr3_nt: TGTGCCAGCAGGGAATCCGGGACACTCTATAACCAGTACTTC; cdr3_aa: CASRESGTLYNQYF
v_call: TRBV6-1; d_call: TRBD1; clone_size: NA; j_call: TRBJ1-2; cdr3_nt: TGTGCCAGCAGTGAAGCTGGGACAGGGGGTTTCATTGGTGGCTACACCTTC; cdr3_aa: CASSEAGTGGFIGGYTF
v_call: TRBV9; d_call: NA; clone_size: NA; j_call: TRBJ1-4; cdr3_nt: TGTGCCAGCAGCGTAGCTTTTAATGAAAAACTGTTTTTT; cdr3_aa: CASSVAFNEKLFF
v_call: TRBV6-1; d_call: NA; clone_size: once; j_call: TRBJ1-5; cdr3_nt: TGTGCCAGCAGTGACGGAGGGGTTGGCAATCAGCCCCAGCATTTT; cdr3_aa: CASSDGGVGNQPQHF
v_call: TRBV6-5; d_call: NA; clone_size: NA; j_call: TRBJ2-2; cdr3_nt: TGTGCCACCCAGGTTATCGCGAACACCGGGGAGCTGTTTTTT; cdr3_aa: CATQVIANTGELFF
v_call: TRBV15; d_call: NA; clone_size: once; j_call: TRBJ1-2; cdr3_nt: TGTGCCACCAGCAGAGAGAGCGCTAACTATGGCTACACCTTC; cdr3_aa: CATSRESANYGYTF
v_call: TRBV9; d_call: TRBD2; clone_size: NA; j_call: TRBJ2-3; cdr3_nt: TGTGCCAGCGGTGACCGGGGGGGCAGGGATACGCAGTATTTT; cdr3_aa: CASGDRGGRDTQYF
v_call: TRBV30; d_call: NA; clone_size: NA; j_call: TRBJ2-7; cdr3_nt: TGTGCCTGGAGTGTACTGGGGGGAGACTACGAGCAGTACTTC; cdr3_aa: CAWSVLGGDYEQYF
v_call: TRBV19; d_call: TRBD2; clone_size: NA; j_call: TRBJ2-3; cdr3_nt: TGTGCCAGTAGTATATTAGGAGCGGGGGGCTCGGTTACGCAGTATTTT; cdr3_aa: CASSILGAGGSVTQYF
v_call: TRBV19; d_call: NA; clone_size: NA; j_call: TRBJ1-4; cdr3_nt: TGTGCCAGTAGTATAGTTTACAGAACAACTAATGAAAAACTGTTTTTT; cdr3_aa: CASSIVYRTTNEKLFF
v_call: TRBV29-1; d_call: NA; clone_size: NA; j_call: TRBJ2-1; cdr3_nt: TGCAGCGTTGAAGATCGCGGTTACAATGAGCAGTTCTTC; cdr3_aa: CSVEDRGYNEQFF
v_call: TRBV27; d_call: TRBD1; clone_size: few; j_call: TRBJ1-2; cdr3_nt: TGTGCCAGCAGCGAAATACTACAGGGGGCCTGGGGTGGCTACACCTTC; cdr3_aa: CASSEILQGAWGGYTF
v_call: TRBV6-8; d_call: TRBD1; clone_size: NA; j_call: TRBJ2-2; cdr3_nt: TGTGCCAGCAGGGACGACAGGGCGGCCGGGGAGCTGTTTTTT; cdr3_aa: CASRDDRAAGELFF
v_call: TRBV5-1; d_call: TRBD2; clone_size: NA; j_call: TRBJ2-3; cdr3_nt: TGCGCCAGCAGCAACCGACTAGCGGGGGGGCCAGATACGCAGTATTTT; cdr3_aa: CASSNRLAGGPDTQYF
v_call: TRBV5-1; d_call: NA; clone_size: NA; j_call: TRBJ2-7; cdr3_nt: TGCGCCAGCGAGCTTGGAATTGGGGCGGGAAACTCCTACGAGCAGTACTTC; cdr3_aa: CASELGIGAGNSYEQYF
v_call: TRBV10-3; d_call: NA; clone_size: NA; j_call: TRBJ2-4; cdr3_nt: TGTGCCATCAGTGATTGGGGGGGCGGTGAGGCCAAAAACATTCAGTACTTC; cdr3_aa: CAISDWGGGEAKNIQYF
v_call: TRBV27; d_call: NA; clone_size: NA; j_call: TRBJ2-5; cdr3_nt: TGTGCCAGCAGTCTTAAGCGGGACCAAGAGACCCAGTACTTC; cdr3_aa: CASSLKRDQETQYF
v_call: TRBV7-9; d_call: NA; clone_size: few; j_call: TRBJ1-4; cdr3_nt: TGTTCCAGCAGCTTAGGGACAGAAAAACTGTTTTTT; cdr3_aa: CSSSLGTEKLFF
v_call: TRBV5-4; d_call: NA; clone_size: NA; j_call: TRBJ2-7; cdr3_nt: TGTGCCAGCAGCTTCGGAGGGATGGGGAAATACGAGCAGTACTTC; cdr3_aa: CASSFGGMGKYEQYF
v_call: TRBV9; d_call: NA; clone_size: NA; j_call: TRBJ1-4; cdr3_nt: TGTGCCAGCAGCGCAGACTTCAATGAAAAACTGTTTTTT; cdr3_aa: CASSADFNEKLFF
v_call: TRBV9; d_call: NA; clone_size: NA; j_call: TRBJ2-3; cdr3_nt: TGTGCCAGCAGCCCCCACTCTGCGGATACGCAGTATTTT; cdr3_aa: CASSPHSADTQYF
v_call: TRBV6-1; d_call: TRBD1; clone_size: NA; j_call: TRBJ1-4; cdr3_nt: TGTGCCAGCAGTGGAACAGGGGGCGTAACAACTAATGAAAAACTGTTTTTT; cdr3_aa: CASSGTGGVTTNEKLFF
v_call: TRBV27; d_call: NA; clone_size: NA; j_call: TRBJ1-5; cdr3_nt: TGTGCCAGCAGTTTATCTCTATATCAGCCCCAGCATTTT; cdr3_aa: CASSLSLYQPQHF
v_call: TRBV5-5; d_call: NA; clone_size: NA; j_call: TRBJ1-5; cdr3_nt: TGTGCCAGCAGCGTGGGCCCAGGGTATTATAGCAATCAGCCCCAGCATTTT; cdr3_aa: CASSVGPGYYSNQPQHF
v_call: TRBV19; d_call: TRBD2; clone_size: NA; j_call: TRBJ2-5; cdr3_nt: TGTGCCAGTAGTATTGTCGGGGGGTGGGAGACCCAGTACTTC; cdr3_aa: CASSIVGGWETQYF
v_call: TRBV4-1; d_call: TRBD1; clone_size: NA; j_call: TRBJ2-6; cdr3_nt: TGCGCCAGCAGCCAGGGAACCCCGCGTACTCAGGGGGCTGGGGCCAACGTCCTGACTTTC; cdr3_aa: CASSQGTPRTQGAGANVLTF
v_call: TRBV4-1; d_call: NA; clone_size: few; j_call: TRBJ1-4; cdr3_nt: TGCGCCAGCAGCCAAGCCCTAAATGAAAAACTGTTTTTT; cdr3_aa: CASSQALNEKLFF
v_call: TRBV5-1; d_call: TRBD1; clone_size: NA; j_call: TRBJ1-5; cdr3_nt: TGCGCCAGCAGCTTGGCCGGGACAGAACCCCAGCATTTT; cdr3_aa: CASSLAGTEPQHF
v_call: TRBV19; d_call: NA; clone_size: NA; j_call: TRBJ2-2; cdr3_nt: TGTGCCAGTAATTATGGTCAGTCGAACACCGGGGAGCTGTTTTTT; cdr3_aa: CASNYGQSNTGELFF
v_call: TRBV4-1; d_call: TRBD1; clone_size: NA; j_call: TRBJ2-5; cdr3_nt: TGCGCCAGCAGCCAAGATATTATGGGTAGGGGGCGCCCCCAAGAGACCCAGTACTTC; cdr3_aa: CASSQDIMGRGRPQETQYF
v_call: TRBV6-6; d_call: NA; clone_size: NA; j_call: TRBJ1-2; cdr3_nt: TGTGCCAGCAGCGAGACAGTCTATGGCTACACCTTC; cdr3_aa: CASSETVYGYTF
v_call: TRBV19; d_call: TRBD2; clone_size: NA; j_call: TRBJ2-1; cdr3_nt: TGTGCCAGTAGTAAGCCGAGCGGGAGTACCTACAATGAGCAGTTCTTC; cdr3_aa: CASSKPSGSTYNEQFF
v_call: TRBV5-1; d_call: TRBD1; clone_size: NA; j_call: TRBJ2-7; cdr3_nt: TGCGCCAGCAGCCCCGCCGCCGGGACAGGTACCTACGAGCAGTACTTC; cdr3_aa: CASSPAAGTGTYEQYF
v_call: TRBV7-9; d_call: NA; clone_size: NA; j_call: TRBJ2-7; cdr3_nt: TGTGCCAGCAGCTTACGAAAAGCGGGTCCGCCTCGCGAGCAGTACTTC; cdr3_aa: CASSLRKAGPPREQYF
v_call: TRBV7-9; d_call: TRBD1; clone_size: NA; j_call: TRBJ1-5; cdr3_nt: TGTGCCAGCAGCTTTGGACAGGGGGCGGCTCAGCCCCAGCATTTT; cdr3_aa: CASSFGQGAAQPQHF
v_call: TRBV20-1; d_call: NA; clone_size: few; j_call: TRBJ1-4; cdr3_nt: TGCAGTGCTCCCCGAGAGGAAAAACTGTTTTTT; cdr3_aa: CSAPREEKLFF
v_call: TRBV18; d_call: NA; clone_size: NA; j_call: TRBJ1-5; cdr3_nt: TGTGCCAGCTCACCTGGGGCCAATCAGCCCCAGCATTTT; cdr3_aa: CASSPGANQPQHF
v_call: TRBV11-3; d_call: NA; clone_size: NA; j_call: TRBJ2-2; cdr3_nt: TGTGCCAGCAGCTTACAGGGGTCGTCCGGGGAGCTGTTTTTT; cdr3_aa: CASSLQGSSGELFF
v_call: TRBV1; d_call: NA; clone_size: NA; j_call: TRBJ1-5; cdr3_nt: TGCACCAGCAGCCAAGATGTGAGGGACTATAGCAATCAGCCCCAGCATTTT; cdr3_aa: CTSSQDVRDYSNQPQHF
v_call: TRBV6-6; d_call: TRBD1; clone_size: NA; j_call: TRBJ2-7; cdr3_nt: TGTGCCAGCAGGGACAGGGCCTACGAGCAGTACTTC; cdr3_aa: CASRDRAYEQYF
v_call: TRBV19; d_call: TRBD1; clone_size: NA; j_call: TRBJ1-2; cdr3_nt: TGTGCCAGTAGTACCCTAGGACAGGGCGCTGGGGGCTACACCTTC; cdr3_aa: CASSTLGQGAGGYTF
v_call: TRBV5-4; d_call: NA; clone_size: NA; j_call: TRBJ1-1; cdr3_nt: TGTGCCAGCAGCCTGGGGGCAGGGAACACTGAAGCTTTCTTT; cdr3_aa: CASSLGAGNTEAFF
v_call: TRBV9; d_call: NA; clone_size: NA; j_call: TRBJ2-1; cdr3_nt: TGTGCCAGCAGCGTAACTAGCTCCTACAATGAGCAGTTCTTC; cdr3_aa: CASSVTSSYNEQFF
v_call: TRBV15; d_call: NA; clone_size: NA; j_call: TRBJ2-2; cdr3_nt: TGTGCCACCAGCAGAGAGGTTGGCGGGAACACCGGGGAGCTGTTTTTT; cdr3_aa: CATSREVGGNTGELFF
v_call: TRBV30; d_call: NA; clone_size: once; j_call: TRBJ1-4; cdr3_nt: TGTGCCTGGAGCAGGGTTGAAAAACTGTTTTTT; cdr3_aa: CAWSRVEKLFF
v_call: TRBV4-2; d_call: NA; clone_size: once; j_call: TRBJ2-7; cdr3_nt: TGTGCCAGCAGCCAAGAGGGAGGAACCGCCTACGAGCAGCACTTC; cdr3_aa: CASSQEGGTAYEQHF